This is a list of T cell receptor beta chains from one sample in a study of blood T cell repertoires in COVID-19. Sequencing was performed with immunoSEQ multiplex PCR; in TCRdb, only in-frame clones are kept and a portion is missing. The data contain 65,000 to 95,000 clones, 88% of them singletons. The sequencing sample was made of peripheral blood. These receptors were taken from a man in his sixties or seventies with acute or convalescent COVID-19. Both conserved end residues are part of each CDR3. Each record gives: D gene, clone size, J gene, V gene, CDR3 protein, CDR3 DNA. The D gene is left open where the match is weak. Only part of the rows carry a size: once, few, many, or a class if the clone is expanded.

d_call: TRBD2; clone_size: NA; j_call: TRBJ2-3; v_call: TRBV28; cdr3_aa: CASSKGLAGESDTQYF; cdr3_nt: TGTGCCAGCAGTAAGGGACTAGCGGGAGAGTCAGATACGCAGTATTTT
d_call: NA; clone_size: once; j_call: TRBJ1-5; v_call: TRBV12-3/TRBV12-4; cdr3_aa: CASSLRGGPQHF; cdr3_nt: TGTGCCAGCAGTTTAAGAGGGGGTCCCCAGCATTTT
d_call: TRBD2; clone_size: NA; j_call: TRBJ2-1; v_call: TRBV7-9; cdr3_aa: CASSLMWRTSGRQNEQFF; cdr3_nt: TGTGCCAGCAGCTTAATGTGGCGGACTAGCGGGAGGCAGAATGAGCAGTTCTTC
d_call: NA; clone_size: NA; j_call: TRBJ2-1; v_call: TRBV9; cdr3_aa: CASSAGLYSNEQFF; cdr3_nt: TGTGCCAGCAGCGCGGGACTGTACTCGAATGAGCAGTTCTTC
d_call: TRBD1; clone_size: few; j_call: TRBJ1-4; v_call: TRBV6-5; cdr3_aa: CASTLTGNEKLFF; cdr3_nt: TGTGCCAGCACCCTGACAGGGAATGAAAAACTGTTTTTT
d_call: NA; clone_size: NA; j_call: TRBJ2-7; v_call: TRBV4-3; cdr3_aa: CASSQDLISSYEQYF; cdr3_nt: TGCGCCAGCAGCCAAGATCTCATTAGCTCCTACGAGCAGTACTTC
d_call: TRBD2; clone_size: NA; j_call: TRBJ2-1; v_call: TRBV2; cdr3_aa: CASRKFTSGVYNEQFF; cdr3_nt: TGTGCCAGCAGGAAGTTCACTAGCGGGGTCTACAATGAGCAGTTCTTC
d_call: NA; clone_size: NA; j_call: TRBJ1-4; v_call: TRBV15; cdr3_aa: CATSRGDPAGGAAEKLFF; cdr3_nt: TGTGCCACCAGCAGAGGTGACCCAGCGGGGGGGGCCGCTGAAAAACTGTTTTTT
d_call: TRBD1; clone_size: NA; j_call: TRBJ1-5; v_call: TRBV27; cdr3_aa: CASSLDRGANQPQHF; cdr3_nt: TGTGCCAGCAGTTTGGACAGGGGAGCCAATCAGCCCCAGCATTTT
d_call: NA; clone_size: NA; j_call: TRBJ1-6; v_call: TRBV4-3; cdr3_aa: CASSQDRQGRNSPLHF; cdr3_nt: TGCGCCAGCAGCCAGGACCGTCAGGGTCGGAATTCACCCCTCCACTTT
d_call: NA; clone_size: many; j_call: TRBJ2-2; v_call: TRBV19; cdr3_aa: CASSPIMGRGGTGELFF; cdr3_nt: TGTGCCAGTAGCCCGATCATGGGTCGCGGTGGTACCGGGGAGCTGTTTTTT
d_call: NA; clone_size: NA; j_call: TRBJ1-3; v_call: TRBV18; cdr3_aa: CASSPPIPAGNTIYF; cdr3_nt: TGTGCCAGCTCACCACCTATTCCAGCTGGAAACACCATATATTTT
d_call: TRBD1; clone_size: NA; j_call: TRBJ1-1; v_call: TRBV7-2; cdr3_aa: CASSLVARGTSTEAFF; cdr3_nt: TGTGCCAGCAGCTTAGTGGCCAGGGGGACGAGCACTGAAGCTTTCTTT
d_call: TRBD1; clone_size: NA; j_call: TRBJ2-1; v_call: TRBV6-6; cdr3_aa: CASLAMGTGVQFF; cdr3_nt: TGTGCCAGCTTAGCTATGGGGACAGGGGTGCAGTTCTTC
d_call: NA; clone_size: NA; j_call: TRBJ1-1; v_call: TRBV3-1/TRBV3-2; cdr3_aa: CASSQRAANTEAFF; cdr3_nt: TGTGCCAGCAGCCAGAGGGCAGCGAACACTGAAGCTTTCTTT
d_call: TRBD1; clone_size: NA; j_call: TRBJ1-5; v_call: TRBV5-6; cdr3_aa: CASSLAGGAGQPQHF; cdr3_nt: TGTGCCAGCAGCTTGGCAGGGGGCGCCGGACAGCCCCAGCATTTT
d_call: NA; clone_size: NA; j_call: TRBJ2-1; v_call: TRBV9; cdr3_aa: CARRRGDRDNEQFF; cdr3_nt: TGTGCCAGAAGACGTGGGGATCGGGATAATGAGCAGTTCTTC
d_call: TRBD2; clone_size: NA; j_call: TRBJ2-1; v_call: TRBV19; cdr3_aa: CASSMIAGGHNNEQFF; cdr3_nt: TGTGCCAGTAGTATGATAGCGGGGGGGCATAACAATGAGCAGTTCTTC
d_call: NA; clone_size: NA; j_call: TRBJ1-3; v_call: TRBV12-3/TRBV12-4; cdr3_aa: CASTAGGGNTIYF; cdr3_nt: TGTGCCAGCACCGCGGGAGGGGGAAACACCATATATTTT
d_call: TRBD1; clone_size: NA; j_call: TRBJ2-7; v_call: TRBV11-2; cdr3_aa: CASSFVGLGGGTGYYEQYF; cdr3_nt: TGTGCCAGCAGCTTTGTCGGTCTGGGTGGTGGGACAGGCTACTACGAGCAGTACTTC
d_call: NA; clone_size: once; j_call: TRBJ2-2; v_call: TRBV19; cdr3_aa: CASSDGGGPRTGELFF; cdr3_nt: TGTGCCAGTAGTGATGGTGGGGGCCCGAGGACCGGGGAGCTGTTTTTT
d_call: NA; clone_size: once; j_call: TRBJ1-3; v_call: TRBV6-1; cdr3_aa: CASSEYPPPTTGSGNTIYF; cdr3_nt: TGTGCCAGCAGTGAATATCCCCCCCCCACAACGGGCTCTGGAAACACCATATATTTT
d_call: NA; clone_size: NA; j_call: TRBJ2-7; v_call: TRBV4-1; cdr3_aa: CASSREAAGGEQYF; cdr3_nt: TGCGCCAGCAGTCGCGAGGCAGCAGGGGGGGAGCAGTACTTC
d_call: TRBD1; clone_size: NA; j_call: TRBJ1-6; v_call: TRBV30; cdr3_aa: CAWGPGQKGPLHF; cdr3_nt: TGTGCCTGGGGCCCGGGACAGAAGGGGCCCCTCCACTTT
d_call: NA; clone_size: NA; j_call: TRBJ1-5; v_call: TRBV28; cdr3_aa: CASSVAQRANQPQHF; cdr3_nt: TGTGCCAGCAGTGTGGCACAGAGAGCCAATCAGCCCCAGCATTTT
d_call: NA; clone_size: NA; j_call: TRBJ2-1; v_call: TRBV19; cdr3_aa: CASSIFLGSSYNEQFF; cdr3_nt: TGTGCCAGTAGTATTTTCCTGGGGAGCTCCTACAATGAGCAGTTCTTC
d_call: NA; clone_size: once; j_call: TRBJ1-2; v_call: TRBV2; cdr3_aa: CASTLYLYRVF; cdr3_nt: TGTGCCAGCACCCTCTACCTTTACAGGGTCTTC
d_call: TRBD2; clone_size: NA; j_call: TRBJ2-2; v_call: TRBV9; cdr3_aa: CASSPGLAGAGTGELFF; cdr3_nt: TGTGCCAGCAGCCCAGGACTAGCGGGAGCGGGCACCGGGGAGCTGTTTTTT
d_call: NA; clone_size: NA; j_call: TRBJ1-2; v_call: TRBV4-3; cdr3_aa: CASSPRFEQDGYGYTF; cdr3_nt: TGCGCCAGCAGCCCCCGCTTCGAACAGGATGGCTATGGCTACACCTTC
d_call: NA; clone_size: NA; j_call: TRBJ2-3; v_call: TRBV5-1; cdr3_aa: CASSPGQRTDTQYF; cdr3_nt: TGCGCCAGCAGCCCCGGACAACGCACAGATACGCAGTATTTT
d_call: TRBD2; clone_size: NA; j_call: TRBJ2-7; v_call: TRBV28; cdr3_aa: CASRYGTSWYEQYF; cdr3_nt: TGTGCCAGCAGATACGGGACTAGCTGGTACGAGCAGTACTTC
d_call: NA; clone_size: NA; j_call: TRBJ2-7; v_call: TRBV5-1; cdr3_aa: CASSLGAGVEEQYF; cdr3_nt: TGCGCCAGCAGCTTGGGGGCAGGGGTCGAGGAGCAGTACTTC
d_call: NA; clone_size: NA; j_call: TRBJ2-3; v_call: TRBV5-1; cdr3_aa: CASSTRTTGDTQYF; cdr3_nt: TGCGCCAGCAGCACAAGGACTACTGGAGATACGCAGTATTTT
d_call: TRBD1; clone_size: NA; j_call: TRBJ2-2; v_call: TRBV28; cdr3_aa: CASSAVPGTGGAGELFF; cdr3_nt: TGTGCCAGCAGTGCGGTACCCGGGACAGGGGGGGCCGGGGAGCTGTTTTTT
d_call: TRBD2; clone_size: NA; j_call: TRBJ2-1; v_call: TRBV6-2/TRBV6-3; cdr3_aa: CASSSWGRLAGVNEQFF; cdr3_nt: TGTGCCAGCAGTTCCTGGGGGAGACTAGCGGGAGTGAATGAGCAGTTCTTC
d_call: NA; clone_size: NA; j_call: TRBJ2-2; v_call: TRBV23-1; cdr3_aa: CASSQGSGELFF; cdr3_nt: TGCGCCAGCAGTCAAGGCTCCGGGGAGCTGTTTTTT
d_call: TRBD2; clone_size: NA; j_call: TRBJ2-1; v_call: TRBV7-9; cdr3_aa: CASSSGLAGAYNEQFF; cdr3_nt: TGTGCCAGCAGCTCAGGACTAGCGGGGGCATACAATGAGCAGTTCTTC
d_call: NA; clone_size: NA; j_call: TRBJ1-3; v_call: TRBV5-4; cdr3_aa: CASSLWAHSGNTIYF; cdr3_nt: TGTGCCAGCAGCTTGTGGGCCCACTCTGGAAACACCATATATTTT
d_call: TRBD1; clone_size: NA; j_call: TRBJ2-5; v_call: TRBV5-1; cdr3_aa: CASSSGTGGQETQYF; cdr3_nt: TGCGCCAGCAGCTCGGGGACAGGGGGCCAAGAGACCCAGTACTTC
d_call: NA; clone_size: NA; j_call: TRBJ1-1; v_call: TRBV14; cdr3_aa: CASSGVGNTEAFF; cdr3_nt: TGTGCCAGCAGCGGAGTGGGGAACACTGAAGCTTTCTTT
d_call: TRBD2; clone_size: NA; j_call: TRBJ2-1; v_call: TRBV9; cdr3_aa: CASSDILAGGLSEQFF; cdr3_nt: TGTGCCAGCAGCGATATACTAGCGGGGGGGCTGTCGGAGCAGTTCTTC
d_call: NA; clone_size: NA; j_call: TRBJ1-5; v_call: TRBV3-1/TRBV3-2; cdr3_aa: CASSQESGPQHF; cdr3_nt: TGTGCCAGCAGCCAAGAATCCGGGCCCCAGCATTTT
d_call: NA; clone_size: NA; j_call: TRBJ1-2; v_call: TRBV7-8; cdr3_aa: CASSSQGRANYGYTF; cdr3_nt: TGTGCCAGCAGCTCTCAGGGGCGAGCTAACTATGGCTACACCTTC
d_call: NA; clone_size: few; j_call: TRBJ2-7; v_call: TRBV29-1; cdr3_aa: CSPGTNSYEQYF; cdr3_nt: TGCAGCCCCGGGACAAACTCCTACGAGCAGTACTTC